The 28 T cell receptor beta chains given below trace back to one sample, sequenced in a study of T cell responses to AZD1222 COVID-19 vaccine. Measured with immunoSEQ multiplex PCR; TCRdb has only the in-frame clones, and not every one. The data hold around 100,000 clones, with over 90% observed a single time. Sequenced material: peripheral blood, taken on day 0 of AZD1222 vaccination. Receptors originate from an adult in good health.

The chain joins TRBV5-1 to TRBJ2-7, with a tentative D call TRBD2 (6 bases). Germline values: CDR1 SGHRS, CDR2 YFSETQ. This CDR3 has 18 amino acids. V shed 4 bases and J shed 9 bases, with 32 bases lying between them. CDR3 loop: CASSRVAEPRQKLERQYF. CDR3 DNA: TGCGCCAGCAGCCGGGTAGCGGAGCCCCGACAAAAATTAGAGAGGCAGTACTTC.

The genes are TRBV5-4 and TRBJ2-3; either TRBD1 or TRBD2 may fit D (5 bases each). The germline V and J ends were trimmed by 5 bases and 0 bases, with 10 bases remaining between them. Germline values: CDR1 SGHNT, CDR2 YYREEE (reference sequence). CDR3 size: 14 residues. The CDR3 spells CASRLRDSTDTQYF. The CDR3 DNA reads TGTGCCAGCAGGCTCCGGGACAGCACAGATACGCAGTATTTT.

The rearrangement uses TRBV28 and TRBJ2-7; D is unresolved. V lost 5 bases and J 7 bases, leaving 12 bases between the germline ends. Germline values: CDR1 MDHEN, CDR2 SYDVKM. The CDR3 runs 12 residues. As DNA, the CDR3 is TGTGCCAGCAGTGATACCCCTGATGAGCAGTACTTC. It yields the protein CASSDTPDEQYF.

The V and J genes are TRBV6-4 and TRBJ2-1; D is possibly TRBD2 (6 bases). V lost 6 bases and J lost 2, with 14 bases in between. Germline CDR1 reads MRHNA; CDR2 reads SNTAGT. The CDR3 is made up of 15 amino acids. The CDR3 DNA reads TGTGCCAGCAGCCTGCTAGGCGGGGCCTACAATGAGCAGTTCTTC. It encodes CASSLLGGAYNEQFF.

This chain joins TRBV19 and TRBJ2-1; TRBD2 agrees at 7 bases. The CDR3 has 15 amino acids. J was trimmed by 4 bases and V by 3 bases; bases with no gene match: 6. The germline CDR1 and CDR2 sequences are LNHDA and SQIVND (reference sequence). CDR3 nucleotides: TGTGCCAGTAGTATTGGTCTAGCGGTTTACAATGAGCAGTTCTTC. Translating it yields CASSIGLAVYNEQFF.

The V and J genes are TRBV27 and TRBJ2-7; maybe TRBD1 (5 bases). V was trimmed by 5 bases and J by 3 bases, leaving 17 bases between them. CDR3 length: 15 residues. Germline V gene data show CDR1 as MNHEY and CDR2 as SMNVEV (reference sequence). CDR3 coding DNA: TGTGCCAGCAGTCCTCTACAGGCCCACCTCTACGAGCAGTACTTC. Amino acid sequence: CASSPLQAHLYEQYF.

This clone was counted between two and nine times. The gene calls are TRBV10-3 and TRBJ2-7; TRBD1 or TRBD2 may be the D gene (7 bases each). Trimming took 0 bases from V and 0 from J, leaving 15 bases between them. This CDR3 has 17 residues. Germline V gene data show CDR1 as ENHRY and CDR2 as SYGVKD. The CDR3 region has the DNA TGTGCCATCAGTGAGTCTCCGAGCGGGGACAGCTCCTACGAGCAGTACTTC. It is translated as CAISESPSGDSSYEQYF.

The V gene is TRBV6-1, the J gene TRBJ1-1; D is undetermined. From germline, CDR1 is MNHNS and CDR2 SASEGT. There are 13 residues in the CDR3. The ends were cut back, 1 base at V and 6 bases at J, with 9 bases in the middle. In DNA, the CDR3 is TGTGCCAGCAGTGAAGTTGGGTACGCTGAAGCTTTCTTT. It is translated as CASSEVGYAEAFF.

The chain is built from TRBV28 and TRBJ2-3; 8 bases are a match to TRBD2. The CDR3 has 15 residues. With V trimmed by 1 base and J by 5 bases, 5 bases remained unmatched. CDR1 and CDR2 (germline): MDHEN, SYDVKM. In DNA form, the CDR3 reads TGTGCCAGCAGTTTATCGGGACTAGTGGTAGATACGCAGTATTTT. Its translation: CASSLSGLVVDTQYF.

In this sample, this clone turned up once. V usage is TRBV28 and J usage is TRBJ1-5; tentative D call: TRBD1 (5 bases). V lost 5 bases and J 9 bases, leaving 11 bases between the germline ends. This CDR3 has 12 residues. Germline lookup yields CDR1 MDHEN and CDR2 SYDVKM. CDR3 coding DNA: TGTGCCAGCAGTCCGGGGCCGAGGCCCCAGCATTTT. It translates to CASSPGPRPQHF.

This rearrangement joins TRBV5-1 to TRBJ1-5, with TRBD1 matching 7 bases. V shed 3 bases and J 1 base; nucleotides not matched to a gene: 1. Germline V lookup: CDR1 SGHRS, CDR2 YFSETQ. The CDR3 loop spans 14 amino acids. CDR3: CASSSGQSNQPQHF. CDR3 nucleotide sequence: TGCGCCAGCAGCTCGGGACAGAGCAATCAGCCCCAGCATTTT.

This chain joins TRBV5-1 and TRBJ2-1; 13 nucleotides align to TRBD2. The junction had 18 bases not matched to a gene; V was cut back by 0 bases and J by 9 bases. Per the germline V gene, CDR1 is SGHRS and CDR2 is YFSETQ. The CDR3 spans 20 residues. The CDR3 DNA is TGCGCCAGCAGCTTGGGGCCACCCGGTAGACTAGCGGGAGGATTTAGTGAGCAGTTCTTC. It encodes CASSLGPPGRLAGGFSEQFF.

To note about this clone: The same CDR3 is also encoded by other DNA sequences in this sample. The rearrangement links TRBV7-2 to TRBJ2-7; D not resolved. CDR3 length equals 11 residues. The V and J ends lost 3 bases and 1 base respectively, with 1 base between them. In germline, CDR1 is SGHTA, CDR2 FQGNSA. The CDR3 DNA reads TGTGCCAGCAGCTTTTCCTACGAGCAGTACTTC. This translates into CASSFSYEQYF.

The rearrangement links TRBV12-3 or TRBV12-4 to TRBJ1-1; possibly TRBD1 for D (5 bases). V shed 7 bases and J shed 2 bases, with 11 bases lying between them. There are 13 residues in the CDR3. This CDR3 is CASTRQINTEAFF. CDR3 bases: TGTGCCAGCACGCGACAGATTAACACTGAAGCTTTCTTT.

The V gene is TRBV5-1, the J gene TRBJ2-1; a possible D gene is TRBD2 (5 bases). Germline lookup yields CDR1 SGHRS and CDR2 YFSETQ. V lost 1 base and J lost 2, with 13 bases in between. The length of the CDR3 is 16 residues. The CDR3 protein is CASSLNPGSTYNEQFF. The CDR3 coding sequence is TGCGCCAGCAGCTTGAATCCGGGGTCAACCTACAATGAGCAGTTCTTC.

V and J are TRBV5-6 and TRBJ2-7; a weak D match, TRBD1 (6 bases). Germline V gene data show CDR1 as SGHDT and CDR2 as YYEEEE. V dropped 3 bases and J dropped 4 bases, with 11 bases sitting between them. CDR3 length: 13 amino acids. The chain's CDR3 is CASSYAGTYEQYF. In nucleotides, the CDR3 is TGTGCCAGCAGCTACGCCGGGACATACGAGCAGTACTTC.

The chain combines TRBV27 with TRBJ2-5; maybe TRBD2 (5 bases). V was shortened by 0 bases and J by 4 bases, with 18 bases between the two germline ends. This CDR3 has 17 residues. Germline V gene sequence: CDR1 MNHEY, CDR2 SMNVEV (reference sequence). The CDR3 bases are TGTGCCAGCAGTTTATCGATTAGCGCCCTTCGAAGAGAGACCCAGTACTTC. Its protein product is CASSLSISALRRETQYF.

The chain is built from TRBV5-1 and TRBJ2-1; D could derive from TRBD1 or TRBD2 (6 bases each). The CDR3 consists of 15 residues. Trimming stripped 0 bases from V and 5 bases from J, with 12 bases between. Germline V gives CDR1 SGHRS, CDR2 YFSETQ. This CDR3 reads CASSLDGGAHNEQFF. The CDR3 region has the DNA TGCGCCAGCAGCTTGGACGGGGGCGCCCACAATGAGCAGTTCTTC.

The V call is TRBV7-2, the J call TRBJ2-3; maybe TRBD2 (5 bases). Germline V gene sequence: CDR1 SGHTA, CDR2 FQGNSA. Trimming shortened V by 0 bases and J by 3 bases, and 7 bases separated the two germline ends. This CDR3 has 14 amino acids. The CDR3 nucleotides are TGTGCCAGCAGCTTAGCTTCGGGAACAGATACGCAGTATTTT. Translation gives CASSLASGTDTQYF. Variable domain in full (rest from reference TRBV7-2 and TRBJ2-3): GAGVSQSPSNKVTEKGKDVELRCDPISGHTALYWYRQSLGQGLEFLIYFQGNSAPDKSGLPSDRFSAERTGGSVSTLTIQRTQQEDSAVYLCASSLASGTDTQYFGPGTRLTVL.

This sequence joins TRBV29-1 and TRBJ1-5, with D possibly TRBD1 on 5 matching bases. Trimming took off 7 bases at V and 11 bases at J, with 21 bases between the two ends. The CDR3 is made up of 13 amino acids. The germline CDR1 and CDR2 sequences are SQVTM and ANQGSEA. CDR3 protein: CSACLSLGGSQHF. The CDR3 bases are TGCAGCGCATGCCTCTCACTCGGGGGGTCCCAGCATTTT.

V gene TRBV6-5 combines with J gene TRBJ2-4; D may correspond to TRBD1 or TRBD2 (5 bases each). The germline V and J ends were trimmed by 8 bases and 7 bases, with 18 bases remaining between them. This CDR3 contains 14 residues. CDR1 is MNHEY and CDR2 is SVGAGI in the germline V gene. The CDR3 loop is CASWDVGRDNIQYF. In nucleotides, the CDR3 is TGTGCCAGCTGGGACGTGGGTAGGGATAACATTCAGTACTTC.

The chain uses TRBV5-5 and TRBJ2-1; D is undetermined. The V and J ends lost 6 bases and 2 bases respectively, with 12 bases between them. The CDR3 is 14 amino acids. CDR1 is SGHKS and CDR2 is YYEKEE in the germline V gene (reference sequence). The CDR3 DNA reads TGTGCCAGCACCCCCCGTTTGCCCTACAATGAGCAGTTCTTC. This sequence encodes CASTPRLPYNEQFF.

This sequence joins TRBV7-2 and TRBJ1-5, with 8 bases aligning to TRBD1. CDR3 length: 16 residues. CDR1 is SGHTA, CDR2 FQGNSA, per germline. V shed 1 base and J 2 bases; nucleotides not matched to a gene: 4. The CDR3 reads CASSLGGDRRNQPQHF. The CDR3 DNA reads TGTGCCAGCAGCTTAGGAGGGGACAGGCGCAATCAGCCCCAGCATTTT.

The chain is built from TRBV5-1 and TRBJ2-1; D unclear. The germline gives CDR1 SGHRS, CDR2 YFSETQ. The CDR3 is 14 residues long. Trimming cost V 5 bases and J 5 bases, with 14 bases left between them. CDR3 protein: CASRIPEAHNEQFF. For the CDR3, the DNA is TGCGCCAGCAGAATCCCCGAGGCTCACAATGAGCAGTTCTTC.

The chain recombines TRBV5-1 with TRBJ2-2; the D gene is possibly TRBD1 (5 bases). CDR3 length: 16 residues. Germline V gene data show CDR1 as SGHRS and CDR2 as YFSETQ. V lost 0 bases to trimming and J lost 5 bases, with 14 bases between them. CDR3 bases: TGCGCCAGCAGCTTGGTCGGCCAGGGTCGGACCGGGGAGCTGTTTTTT. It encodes CASSLVGQGRTGELFF.

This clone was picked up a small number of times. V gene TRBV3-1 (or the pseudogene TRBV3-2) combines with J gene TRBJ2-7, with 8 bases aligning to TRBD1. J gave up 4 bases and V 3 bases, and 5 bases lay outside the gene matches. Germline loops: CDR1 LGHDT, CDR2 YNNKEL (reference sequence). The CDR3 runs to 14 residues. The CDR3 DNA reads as TGTGCCAGCAGCCAGACCGGGACAGGTTACGAGCAGTACTTC. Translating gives CASSQTGTGYEQYF.

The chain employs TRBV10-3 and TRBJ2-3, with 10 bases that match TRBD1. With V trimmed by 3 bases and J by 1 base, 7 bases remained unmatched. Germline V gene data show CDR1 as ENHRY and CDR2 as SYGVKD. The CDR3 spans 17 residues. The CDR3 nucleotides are TGTGCCATCAGTGACCTCTTGGGGACAGGGGGCACAGATACGCAGTATTTT. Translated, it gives CAISDLLGTGGTDTQYF.

CDR3 DNA: TGCGCCAGCAGCGTACAGGGGTCCGGTAATTCACCCCTCCACTTT. Protein product: CASSVQGSGNSPLHF. The chain couples TRBV5-1 to TRBJ1-6; 7 bases align to TRBD1. The CDR3 length is 15 residues. Looked up from germline, CDR1 is SGHRS and CDR2 is YFSETQ. Losses at the gene ends were 4 bases for V and 6 bases for J; bases not matched to a gene: 7.